This paragraph covers one T cell receptor beta chain sequence. Its target is not known. This sample is part of a study of cytomegalovirus exposure and HLA in healthy donors. Primers for the PCR totalled 60 Vbeta and 13 Jbeta. This table comes from immunoSEQ multiplex PCR, and its TCRdb copy is limited to in-frame clones, with some not included. In the table there are roughly 100,000 clones, 66% of which are singletons. Between the trimmed V and J ends, which lost 4 bases and 6 bases, there was a span of 8 bases. In germline, CDR1 is SGHDT, CDR2 YYEEEE. The CDR3 contains 12 residues. Study-wide findings and caveats: In an earlier analysis, most TCR beta V segments were productive about 87% or about 30% of the time. In vitro, three CMV-associated chains proved specific for CMV antigens. Presence/absence analyses rested on an assumption that sequencing depth was roughly uniform across donors.

The receptor's source is a woman aged 45-59 years in good health and CMV-seronegative. Sequenced sample: PBMCs. J is TRBJ2-4 and V is TRBV5-6; no definite D call. The CDR3 nucleotides read TGTGCCAGCAGCCCAAAATCAAACATTCAGTACTTC. It translates to CASSPKSNIQYF.